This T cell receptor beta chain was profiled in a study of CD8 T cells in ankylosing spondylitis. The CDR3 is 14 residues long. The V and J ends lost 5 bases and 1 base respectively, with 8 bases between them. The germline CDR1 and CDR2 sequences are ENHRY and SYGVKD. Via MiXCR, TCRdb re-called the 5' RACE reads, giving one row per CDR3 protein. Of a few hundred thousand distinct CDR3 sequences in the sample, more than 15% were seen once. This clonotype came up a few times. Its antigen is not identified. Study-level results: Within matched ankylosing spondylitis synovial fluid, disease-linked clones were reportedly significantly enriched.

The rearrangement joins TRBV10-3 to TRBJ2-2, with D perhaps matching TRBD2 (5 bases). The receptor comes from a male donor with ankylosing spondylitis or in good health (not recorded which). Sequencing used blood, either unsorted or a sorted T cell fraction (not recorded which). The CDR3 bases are TGTGCCATCAGTCTAAGCGGGAACACCGGGGAGCTGTTTTTT. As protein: CAISLSGNTGELFF.